Listed below are T cell receptor beta chains from one sample, sequenced in a study of blood T cell repertoires in COVID-19. This table comes from immunoSEQ multiplex PCR, and its TCRdb copy is limited to in-frame clones, with some not included. Of about 250,000 clones in the sample, 83% are singletons; the top ten hold 5.5%. Sequenced input: peripheral blood. The receptors shown here come from a human donor in a cohort sampled during active COVID-19. Each CDR3 is given with its conserved first and last residue. A D gene is named only where the DNA matches it firmly. Size values are once, few and many counts, or a class for expanded clones, and some rows have none.

V	J	D	size	CDR3	DNA
TRBV5-1	TRBJ2-7	.	few	CASSIDIYEQYF	TGCGCCAGCAGTATTGACATCTACGAGCAGTACTTC
TRBV25-1	TRBJ2-7	.	.	CASSDDSTYEQYF	TGTGCCAGCAGTGATGACAGTACCTACGAGCAGTACTTC
TRBV12-3/TRBV12-4	TRBJ1-2	TRBD1	.	CASRGDSNYGYTF	TGTGCCAGCAGGGGGGACAGTAACTATGGCTACACCTTC
TRBV5-1	TRBJ2-2	TRBD2	few	CASSLTSGNTGELFF	TGCGCCAGCAGCTTGACTAGCGGGAACACCGGGGAGCTGTTTTTT
TRBV10-3	TRBJ2-1	TRBD2	.	CAIRRDSAGGQRNEQFF	TGTGCCATCAGGAGGGATTCAGCGGGGGGGCAGCGGAATGAGCAGTTCTTC
TRBV5-5	TRBJ2-1	TRBD2	.	CASSHKPLTSGGHNEQFF	TGTGCCAGCAGCCATAAACCCCTGACTAGCGGGGGACACAATGAGCAGTTCTTC
TRBV19	TRBJ2-5	.	.	CASSTMGQSQETQYF	TGTGCCAGTAGTACCATGGGACAAAGCCAAGAGACCCAGTACTTC
TRBV30	TRBJ1-6	TRBD1	.	CAWGGQNSPLHF	TGTGCCTGGGGGGGACAGAATTCACCCCTCCACTTT
TRBV18	TRBJ2-7	.	.	CASSPRVVGGYEQYF	TGTGCCAGCTCACCAAGGGTGGTAGGGGGCTACGAGCAGTACTTC
TRBV6-5	TRBJ2-5	TRBD1	.	CASSSGQPGGETQYF	TGTGCCAGCAGTTCGGGGCAGCCAGGGGGAGAGACCCAGTACTTC
TRBV7-9	TRBJ2-5	TRBD1	.	CASSRGQGEETQYF	TGTGCCAGCAGTCGTGGACAGGGAGAAGAGACCCAGTACTTC
TRBV24-1	TRBJ2-7	.	.	CATSGLTEISYEQYF	TGTGCCACCAGTGGTCTTACAGAGATCTCCTACGAGCAGTACTTC
TRBV5-1	TRBJ2-1	TRBD2	.	CASSGGTRVTDEQFF	TGCGCCAGCAGCGGTGGGACTAGAGTGACAGATGAGCAGTTCTTC
TRBV19	TRBJ2-5	.	.	CASSGERETQYF	TGTGCCAGTTCAGGGGAGAGGGAGACCCAGTACTTC
TRBV24-1	TRBJ2-1	TRBD2	.	CATSDESAGGPYEQFF	TGTGCCACCAGTGATGAGTCAGCGGGAGGGCCATATGAGCAGTTCTTC
TRBV2	TRBJ2-4	.	.	CASSETDGINIQYF	TGTGCCAGCAGTGAAACAGACGGAATAAACATTCAGTACTTC
TRBV5-1	TRBJ2-3	TRBD1	many	CASSPEGQGGSTDTQYF	TGCGCCAGCAGCCCTGAGGGACAGGGAGGGAGCACAGATACGCAGTATTTT
TRBV6-1	TRBJ2-7	TRBD1	.	CASSVAGTGISYEQYF	TGTGCCAGCAGTGTGGCCGGGACAGGGATCTCCTACGAGCAGTACTTC
TRBV19	TRBJ2-1	.	once	CASSMGYRYNEQFF	TGTGCCAGTAGTATGGGGTACAGGTACAATGAGCAGTTCTTC
TRBV27	TRBJ2-1	.	.	CASTTFSSGEQFF	TGTGCCAGCACCACCTTCTCGAGTGGTGAGCAGTTCTTC
TRBV6-6	TRBJ2-7	TRBD2	.	CASRLGGTEYF	TGTGCCAGCCGCCTGGGAGGGACGGAGTACTTC
TRBV12-3/TRBV12-4	TRBJ1-1	.	.	CASSFEAEAFF	TGTGCCAGCAGTTTTGAGGCTGAAGCTTTCTTT
TRBV11-3	TRBJ2-7	.	.	CASSPRGSSTYEQYF	TGTGCCAGCAGCCCTCGAGGATCATCAACCTACGAGCAGTACTTC
TRBV6-7	TRBJ1-4	.	.	CASSRRAGGKNEKLFF	TGTGCCAGCAGTAGAAGGGCCGGAGGAAAAAATGAAAAACTGTTTTTT
TRBV19	TRBJ2-1	TRBD2	.	CASSLRTSGGSGNEQFF	TGTGCCAGTAGCCTTAGGACTAGCGGGGGATCGGGCAATGAGCAGTTCTTC
TRBV27	TRBJ2-1	TRBD2	.	CASSPPRRTSGRHNEQFF	TGTGCCAGCAGTCCCCCCCGTCGGACTAGCGGGAGACACAATGAGCAGTTCTTC
TRBV4-1	TRBJ1-1	.	.	CASSPQGWTEAFF	TGCGCCAGCAGCCCCCAGGGGTGGACTGAAGCTTTCTTT
TRBV4-2	TRBJ2-3	TRBD2	.	CASSQLGGLAGADTQYF	TGTGCCAGCAGCCAACTGGGGGGACTAGCGGGGGCGGATACGCAGTATTTT
TRBV3-1/TRBV3-2	TRBJ1-4	.	.	CASSQDLEFNEKLFF	TGTGCCAGCAGCCAAGACCTGGAGTTTAATGAAAAACTGTTTTTT
TRBV5-1	TRBJ2-5	TRBD2	.	CASSSRTSGGLETQYF	TGCGCCAGCAGCTCCCGGACTAGCGGGGGTTTGGAGACCCAGTACTTC
TRBV7-9	TRBJ2-5	.	.	CASSPPGSVGLTQYF	TGTGCCAGCAGCCCCCCAGGGTCCGTTGGGCTGACCCAGTACTTC
TRBV5-1	TRBJ1-3	.	few	CASSLVAGSGNTIYF	TGCGCCAGCAGCTTGGTGGCCGGGTCTGGAAACACCATATATTTT
TRBV19	TRBJ2-7	.	.	CASSRGPSYEQYF	TGTGCCAGTAGTAGGGGGCCTTCCTACGAGCAGTACTTC
TRBV7-9	TRBJ1-3	TRBD1	.	CASSPDREGNTIYF	TGTGCCAGCAGCCCCGACAGGGAGGGAAACACCATATATTTT
TRBV2	TRBJ2-1	.	.	CASSLGTLLDNEQFF	TGTGCCAGCAGCCTCGGGACACTTCTCGACAATGAGCAGTTCTTC
TRBV7-8	TRBJ1-1	TRBD1	.	CASSPRTGYNTEAFF	TGTGCCAGCAGCCCTCGGACAGGTTACAACACTGAAGCTTTCTTT
TRBV5-6	TRBJ1-1	.	.	CASSPLGGNTEAFF	TGTGCCAGCAGCCCCTTAGGAGGGAACACTGAAGCTTTCTTT
TRBV27	TRBJ2-7	TRBD2	.	CASSPTGLAGVYEQYF	TGTGCCAGCAGTCCAACGGGACTAGCGGGAGTTTACGAGCAGTACTTC
TRBV4-2	TRBJ1-1	.	.	CASSIANTEAFF	TGTGCCAGCAGCATAGCGAACACTGAAGCTTTCTTT
TRBV18	TRBJ2-7	TRBD1	.	CASSPGQGNEQYF	TGTGCCAGCTCGCCCGGACAGGGGAACGAGCAGTACTTC
TRBV4-2	TRBJ2-6	TRBD1	.	CASSQTGNSGANVLTF	TGTGCCAGCAGCCAGACAGGGAACTCTGGGGCCAACGTCCTGACTTTC
TRBV5-1	TRBJ2-2	.	.	CASSLEQGPGELFF	TGCGCCAGCAGCTTGGAACAGGGACCCGGGGAGCTGTTTTTT
TRBV6-4	TRBJ1-2	.	.	CASRVTGGGYTF	TGTGCCAGCAGGGTGACAGGTGGCGGCTACACCTTC
TRBV7-9	TRBJ1-1	.	once	CASSLLKGVSTEAFF	TGTGCCAGCAGCTTATTGAAGGGGGTGAGCACTGAAGCTTTCTTT
TRBV9	TRBJ1-6	TRBD1	.	CASSGGGQNNSPLHF	TGTGCCAGCAGCGGAGGGGGACAGAATAATTCACCCCTCCACTTT
TRBV11-2	TRBJ1-1	.	.	CASSLEAGDKAFF	TGTGCCAGCAGCTTAGAGGCAGGGGATAAAGCTTTCTTT
TRBV6-5	TRBJ2-5	TRBD1	once	CATEQGVGETQYF	TGTGCCACGGAACAGGGGGTAGGAGAGACCCAGTACTTC
TRBV6-5	TRBJ1-5	.	.	CASRGQNDQPQHF	TGTGCCAGCAGAGGACAGAACGATCAGCCCCAGCATTTT
TRBV4-2	TRBJ2-7	.	few	CASSQHRVDISYEQYF	TGTGCCAGCAGCCAACACCGGGTGGACATCTCCTACGAGCAGTACTTC
TRBV18	TRBJ2-2	TRBD2	.	CASSPPSGSSGELFF	TGTGCCAGCTCACCACCCAGCGGGAGTTCCGGGGAGCTGTTTTTT
TRBV4-2	TRBJ2-5	.	once	CASSPEGDQETQYF	TGTGCCAGCAGCCCTGAAGGGGACCAAGAGACCCAGTACTTC
TRBV7-7	TRBJ2-3	.	.	CASSSDWGDTDTQYF	TGTGCTAGCAGCTCCGACTGGGGAGACACAGATACGCAGTATTTT
TRBV12-3/TRBV12-4	TRBJ2-1	.	.	CASSSRQEAFF	TGTGCCAGCAGTTCCCGACAGGAGGCGTTCTTC
TRBV9	TRBJ2-1	TRBD2	.	CASSSRGLAGGQFF	TGTGCCAGCAGCTCTAGAGGGCTAGCGGGGGGGCAGTTCTTC
TRBV7-9	TRBJ2-3	TRBD1	.	CASSTGQGSDTQYF	TGTGCCAGCAGCACGGGACAGGGGTCCGATACGCAGTATTTT
TRBV10-1	TRBJ1-4	TRBD1	once	CASSPGQGNEKLFF	TGCGCCAGCAGTCCGGGACAGGGGAATGAAAAACTGTTTTTT
TRBV6-5	TRBJ1-5	TRBD1	.	CASSLGQSNQPQHF	TGTGCCAGCAGTTTGGGACAGAGCAATCAGCCCCAGCATTTT
TRBV5-1	TRBJ2-2	TRBD1	.	CASSPRQGANTGELFF	TGCGCCAGCAGCCCACGACAGGGGGCGAACACCGGGGAGCTGTTTTTT
TRBV27	TRBJ2-5	TRBD2	.	CASRDLRGAETQYF	TGTGCCAGCAGGGATCTGCGGGGGGCAGAGACCCAGTACTTC